The clone carrying this T cell receptor beta chain was detected only a few times. The data were taken from a study of identical twins. All of the donors were Caucasians in good health. A universal primer binding site was introduced by template switching. The final cDNA contained unique molecular identifiers. TCRdb processed the 5' RACE reads anew with MiXCR; each CDR3 protein has one entry. Altogether a few hundred thousand distinct CDR3 sequences are present, 7.5% to 10% being singletons, with the ten largest covering roughly 3%. The CDR3 has 16 residues. Trimming removed 0 bases at V and 1 base at J, with 7 bases between. Germline V lookup: CDR1 MNHEY, CDR2 SVGAGI. This sample also appeared in a second study, on yellow fever vaccine responses in identical twins.

The TCR was taken from a woman aged 18-29 years in good health. Sample: PBMCs. V usage is TRBV6-5 and J usage is TRBJ2-6, with a weak D call TRBD1 (6 bases). The CDR3 bases are TGTGCCAGCAGTTACTCGACAGGATCTGGGGCCAACGTCCTGACTTTC. Amino acids: CASSYSTGSGANVLTF.